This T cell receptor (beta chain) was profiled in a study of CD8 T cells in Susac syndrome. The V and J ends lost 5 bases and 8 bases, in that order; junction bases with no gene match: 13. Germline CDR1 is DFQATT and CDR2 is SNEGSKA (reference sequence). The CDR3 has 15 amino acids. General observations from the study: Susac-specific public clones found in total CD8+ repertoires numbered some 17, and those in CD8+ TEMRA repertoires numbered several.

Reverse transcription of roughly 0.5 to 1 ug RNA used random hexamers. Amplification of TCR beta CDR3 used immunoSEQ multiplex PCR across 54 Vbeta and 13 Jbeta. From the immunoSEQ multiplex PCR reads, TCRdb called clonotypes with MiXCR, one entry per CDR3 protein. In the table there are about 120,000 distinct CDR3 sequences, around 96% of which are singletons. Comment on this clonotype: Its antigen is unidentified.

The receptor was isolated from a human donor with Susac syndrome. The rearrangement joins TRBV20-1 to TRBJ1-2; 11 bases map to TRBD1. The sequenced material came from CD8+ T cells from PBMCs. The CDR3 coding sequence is TGCAGTGCTCAGCTTTGGGACAGGGGGACGGAGGGCTACACCTTC. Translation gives CSAQLWDRGTEGYTF.